This T cell receptor (beta chain) was captured by sequencing in a study of control samples from healthy donors and cancer patients. This clone appeared once. V lost 0 bases and J lost 5, with 10 bases in between. Germline values: CDR1 LGHDT, CDR2 YNNKEL (reference sequence). This CDR3 is 14 amino acids long. Clones were sequenced by immunoSEQ multiplex PCR, and TCRdb holds only the in-frame ones, with some missing. The repertoire holds around 150,000 clones, with approximately 90% as singletons. The chain is built from TRBV3-1 (or the pseudogene TRBV3-2) and TRBJ2-5; D remains unclear. The source of this sequence is a man aged 30 to 39 in good health. Material for sequencing was blood. CDR3: CASSQDRSRETQYF. The DNA of the CDR3 is TGTGCCAGCAGCCAAGATAGGTCTAGGGAGACCCAGTACTTC.